The 15 T cell receptor beta chains reported below all come from one sample, sequenced in a study of blood T cells in healthy people across ages. With a J-beta primer mix and a sample-barcoded 5' primer, a second PCR ran 7 to 11 cycles. TCRdb reprocessed the 5' RACE reads with MiXCR, giving one entry per CDR3 protein. The sample lists 800,000 or so distinct CDR3 sequences, about half occurring once. The specimen was blood. The receptors shown here come from a man older than 75 in good health.

The chain couples TRBV4-2 to TRBJ2-7; 7 bases are shared with TRBD2. Gene TRBJ2-5 matches the end of the DNA better, so the J call may be wrong. Looked up from germline, CDR1 is LGHNA and CDR2 is YNFKEQ. The CDR3 runs 17 residues. This CDR3 is CASSQDGSSGPHETQYF. The DNA for the CDR3 is TGTGCCAGCAGCCAAGACGGGTCTAGCGGTCCACACGAGACCCAGTACTTC.

This clonotype was seen a handful of times. The V call is TRBV24-1, the J call TRBJ1-2; possibly TRBD1 for D (5 bases). Trimming cost V 5 bases and J 6 bases, with 9 bases left between them. CDR1 is KGHDR and CDR2 is SFDVKD in the germline V gene. The CDR3 spans 12 residues. Here the CDR3 reads CATSVTRDGYTF. The CDR3 nucleotides are TGTGCCACCAGTGTTACCAGGGATGGCTACACCTTC.

This chain connects TRBV29-1 to TRBJ2-5; the match to TRBD2 covers 9 bases. J was trimmed by 4 bases and V by 4 bases; bases with no gene match: 7. Germline V gene lookup returns CDR1 SQVTM and CDR2 ANQGSEA. This CDR3 is built from 14 residues. CDR3 residues: CSVGISGRAETQYF. The CDR3 nucleotides read TGCAGCGTTGGGATTAGCGGGAGAGCAGAGACCCAGTACTTC.

The chain combines TRBV29-1 with TRBJ2-3, with D perhaps given as TRBD1 or TRBD2 (5 bases each). Germline V lookup: CDR1 SQVTM, CDR2 ANQGSEA. The V and J ends lost 6 bases and 0 bases respectively, with 16 bases between them. CDR3 length equals 15 residues. In DNA, the CDR3 is TGCAGCGTCCAAGGGGTAGCGTCTAGCACAGATACGCAGTATTTT. This codes for CSVQGVASSTDTQYF.

This rearrangement joins TRBV2 to TRBJ2-1; TRBD2 aligns across 9 bases. V shed 1 base and J 5 bases; nucleotides not matched to a gene: 3. The CDR3 has 15 amino acids. Germline CDR1 and CDR2: SNHLY and FYNNEI. This CDR3 is CASSEGGRGNNEQFF. In DNA form, the CDR3 reads TGTGCCAGCAGTGAAGGCGGGAGGGGAAACAATGAGCAGTTCTTC.

The rearrangement uses TRBV20-1 and TRBJ2-6; unclear D gene. V was pared by 5 bases and J by 0 bases, with 14 bases between. The CDR3 covers 16 residues. The V gene's germline CDR1 is DFQATT and CDR2 SNEGSKA (reference sequence). In nucleotides, the CDR3 is TGCAGTGCTGTCCGCATCCAACTCTCTGGGGCCAACGTCCTGACTTTC. Translating it yields CSAVRIQLSGANVLTF.

The count of this clonotype is one. This chain connects TRBV3-1 to TRBJ2-1, with 13 bases identical to TRBD2. In germline, CDR1 is LGHDT, CDR2 YNNKEL (reference sequence). Trimming cost V 1 base and J 7 bases; bases outside gene matches: 4. CDR3 size: 16 residues. CDR3 coding DNA: TGTGCCAGCAGCCAAGCAGTGACTAGCGGGAGGAATGAGCAGTTCTTC. Translation gives CASSQAVTSGRNEQFF.

V gene TRBV7-9 combines with J gene TRBJ2-1; D is possibly TRBD1 (6 bases). V was shortened by 5 bases and J by 2 bases, with 13 bases between the two germline ends. The CDR3 sequence is 15 residues long. Per germline, CDR1 SEHNR and CDR2 FQNEAQ (reference sequence). The CDR3: CASSTRQAAYNEQFF. Written as DNA, the CDR3 is TGTGCCAGCAGCACCCGACAGGCTGCCTACAATGAGCAGTTCTTC.

The rearrangement joins TRBV19 to TRBJ1-5; TRBD1 might be the D (6 bases). Germline-derived CDR1 and CDR2 are LNHDA and SQIVND (reference sequence). Trimming removed 4 bases at V and 5 bases at J, with 9 bases between. The CDR3 contains 13 residues. CDR3 DNA: TGTGCCAGTAGTAACAGGGCGGATCAGCCCCAGCATTTT. Residues: CASSNRADQPQHF.

Written as DNA, the CDR3 is TGTGCCACCGGGACAGGGGGAAACATTCAGTACTTC. As protein: CATGTGGNIQYF. V usage is TRBV2 and J usage is TRBJ2-4, with 11 bases fitting TRBD1. The germline CDR1 and CDR2 sequences are SNHLY and FYNNEI. Trimming at V came to 10 bases and at J to 6 bases, leaving 2 bases not matched to a gene. CDR3 length: 12 amino acids.

The chain has TRBV6-5 and TRBJ2-7, with D hard to call. This CDR3 comprises 12 residues. The germline gives CDR1 MNHEY, CDR2 SVGAGI. Trimming pared 6 bases from V and 7 bases from J, leaving 13 bases between. CDR3 in DNA: TGTGCCAGCAGGCGGACGGATAATGAGCAGTACTTC. It codes for CASRRTDNEQYF.

This clonotype came up a few times. V and J are TRBV18 and TRBJ2-3, with a weak D call TRBD1 (5 bases). Trimming left V 2 bases short and J 6 bases short, with 15 bases between. This CDR3 comprises 15 residues. CDR1 KGHSH and CDR2 LQKENI come from the germline V gene. The CDR3 sequence is CASSPSAGFGDTQYF. CDR3 sequence (DNA): TGTGCCAGCTCACCATCGGCAGGGTTTGGGGATACGCAGTATTTT.

To note about this clonotype: At one boundary the junction diverges from the germline segment, which might be a read error. The chain is built from TRBV29-1 and TRBJ1-1; TRBD1 aligns across 8 bases. Germline V gene lookup returns CDR1 SQVTM and CDR2 ANQGSEA. This CDR3 comprises 12 residues. CDR3 sequence: CSGTGFGSETFF. In nucleotides, the CDR3 is TGCAGCGGGACAGGGTTTGGCTCTGAAACTTTCTTT.

V usage is TRBV4-2 and J usage is TRBJ1-1; D not certain. Per germline, CDR1 LGHNA and CDR2 YNFKEQ. Trimming cost V 0 bases and J 0 bases, with 8 bases left between them. The CDR3 runs 15 residues. CDR3 sequence reads: CASSQEPRMNTEAFF. The CDR3 nucleotides read TGTGCCAGCAGCCAAGAGCCCAGGATGAACACTGAAGCTTTCTTT.

This clonotype occurred a few times. The chain employs TRBV20-1 and TRBJ2-2, with D uncertain. Germline V gene lookup returns CDR1 DFQATT and CDR2 SNEGSKA (reference sequence). Trimming stripped 3 bases from V and 2 bases from J, with 7 bases between. The CDR3 is made up of 13 amino acids. CDR3 residues: CSASRINTGELFF. The CDR3 DNA is TGCAGTGCTAGCAGGATAAACACCGGGGAGCTGTTTTTT.